The 2 T cell receptor beta chains in this list originate from one sample, sequenced in a study of identical twins (dated by TCRdb to about 2016). The library relied on 5' RACE. The run used an Illumina HiSeq 2000. TCRdb ran its own pipeline on the public reads, namely fastp trimming at Q25 and MiXCR clone calling, and kept in-frame beta chains. Every CDR3 protein is listed once, alongside the most common genes and DNA of its rows. In this sample the table shows 450,000 or so distinct CDR3 sequences, 12% to 15% of which occur a single time. The ten largest clones take up approximately 0.52% of the sample. This same sample was also part of a study on yellow fever vaccine responses in identical twins.

Sequencing was performed on CD4+ T cells sorted from blood. The origin of the receptors is a young woman in good health.

There are a few counts of this clonotype. This chain uses TRBV12-3 or TRBV12-4 with TRBJ2-7, with D possibly matching TRBD2 (6 bases). The CDR3 is 15 residues long. The V end lost 2 bases, the J end lost 0 bases, and 11 bases lay between the germline ends. CDR3 in amino acids: CASSLRGSSSYEQYF. The CDR3 region has the DNA TGTGCCAGCAGTTTACGGGGGAGTAGCTCCTACGAGCAGTACTTC.

This clonotype was recorded a few times. This chain joins TRBV27 and TRBJ2-2; D is uncertain. The V gene lost 6 bases and the J gene lost 3 bases, with 14 bases spanning the gap. The CDR3 runs to 15 residues. Per the germline V gene, CDR1 is MNHEY and CDR2 is SMNVEV (reference sequence). The CDR3 loop is CASRRWQTDTGELFF. CDR3 in DNA: TGTGCCAGCAGGCGGTGGCAGACGGACACCGGGGAGCTGTTTTTT.